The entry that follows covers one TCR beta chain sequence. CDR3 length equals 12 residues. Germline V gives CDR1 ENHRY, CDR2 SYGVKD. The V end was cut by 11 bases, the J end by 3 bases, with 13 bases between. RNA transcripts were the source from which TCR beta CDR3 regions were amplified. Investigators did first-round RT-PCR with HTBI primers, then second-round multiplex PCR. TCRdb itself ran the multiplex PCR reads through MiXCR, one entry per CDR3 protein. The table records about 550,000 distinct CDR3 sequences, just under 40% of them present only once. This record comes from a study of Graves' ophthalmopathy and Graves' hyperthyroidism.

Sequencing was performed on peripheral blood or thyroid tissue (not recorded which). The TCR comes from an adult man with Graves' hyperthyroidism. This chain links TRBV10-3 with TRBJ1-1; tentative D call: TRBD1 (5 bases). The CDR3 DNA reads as TGTGCCGCGGGGGATTCATACACTGAAGCTTTCTTT. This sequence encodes CAAGDSYTEAFF.